Below, 4 T cell receptor beta chains from the same sample are listed, as sequenced in a study of regulatory T cells in long-lasting Graves disease. As to time point: newly diagnosed GD, antithyroid drugs for less than 3 months. PBMC RNA served as the TCR library source. The authors built TCR beta libraries using iRepertoire HTBI primers and Arm-PCR of CDR3 regions. Each CDR3 protein gets one entry after TCRdb re-called the multiplex PCR reads with MiXCR. Among about 540,000 distinct CDR3 sequences listed, about 14% were seen once. The data also belong to a second study, concerning T cells in Graves' hyperthyroidism and ophthalmopathy.

The specimen comprised peripheral blood mononuclear cells (PBMCs), sampled at new diagnosis, from a patient treated with antithyroid drugs. Receptor source: a young man with Graves disease.

The sample holds a few counts of this clonotype. The chain is built from TRBV14 and TRBJ2-7, with TRBD1 as a possible D gene (5 bases). CDR1 is SGHDN, CDR2 FVKESK, per germline. The CDR3 totals 17 residues. V was pared by 1 base and J by 3 bases, with 19 bases between. The CDR3 bases are TGTGCCAGCAGCCAAGTTGGGGATCTTTGGGGCGGCTACGAGCAGTACTTC. The encoded protein is CASSQVGDLWGGYEQYF.

This clonotype was recorded at least ten times. The chain employs TRBV12-3 or TRBV12-4 and TRBJ1-1, with D perhaps matching TRBD1 (6 bases). The V gene lost 6 bases and the J gene lost 1 base, with 15 bases spanning the gap. The CDR3 has 15 amino acids. For the CDR3, the DNA is TGTGCCAGCAGCAGCCCCCGGACAGCGAACACTGAAGCTTTCTTT. As protein: CASSSPRTANTEAFF.

Comments on this clonotype: This likely comes from a read error, as the CDR3 has no conserved phenylalanine or tryptophan at its end. The limits of the CDR3 on the DNA are not certain, so only TCRdb's listed CDR3 is given. V gene TRBV29-1 combines with J gene TRBJ1-2; TRBD1, as called in the table, went unchecked against the DNA. In germline, CDR1 is SQVTM, CDR2 ANQGSEA. The CDR3 comprises 9 residues, both ends counted. CDR3 sequence: CSTCGRTTI.

The sample holds a few counts of this clonotype. In nucleotides, the CDR3 is TGTGCCAGCAGCCCTCATACAGGGGCGGATGAAAAACTGTTTTTT. It specifies CASSPHTGADEKLFF. The chain links TRBV14 to TRBJ1-4; 7 bases line up with TRBD1. Germline assignment: CDR1 SGHDN and CDR2 FVKESK. V gave up 4 bases and J gave up 6 bases; unmatched junction bases: 8. The CDR3 runs to 15 residues.